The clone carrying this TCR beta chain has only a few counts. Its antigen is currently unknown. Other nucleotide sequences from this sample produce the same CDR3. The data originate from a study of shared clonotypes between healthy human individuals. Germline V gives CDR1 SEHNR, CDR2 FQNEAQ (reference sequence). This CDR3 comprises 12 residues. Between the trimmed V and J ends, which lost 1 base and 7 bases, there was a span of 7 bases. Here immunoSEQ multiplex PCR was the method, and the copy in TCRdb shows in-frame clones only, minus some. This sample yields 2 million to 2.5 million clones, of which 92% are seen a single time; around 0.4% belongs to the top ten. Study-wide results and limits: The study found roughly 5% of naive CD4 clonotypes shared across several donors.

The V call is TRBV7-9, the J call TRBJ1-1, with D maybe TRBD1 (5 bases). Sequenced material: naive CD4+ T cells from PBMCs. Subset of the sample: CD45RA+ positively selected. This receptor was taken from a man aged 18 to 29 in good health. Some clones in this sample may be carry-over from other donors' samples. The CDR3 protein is CASSLVGVEAFF. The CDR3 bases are TGTGCCAGCAGCTTAGTAGGGGTTGAAGCTTTCTTT. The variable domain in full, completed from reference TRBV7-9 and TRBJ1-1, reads DTGVSQNPRHKITKRGQNVTFRCDPISEHNRLYWYRQTLGQGPEFLTYFQNEAQLEKSRLLSDRFSAERPKGSFSTLEIQRTEQGDSAMYLCASSLVGVEAFFGQGTRLTVV.